A selection of T cell receptor beta chains follows, all from one sample in a study of beta chain features in type 1 diabetes. Profiled with immunoSEQ multiplex PCR; TCRdb holds only in-frame clones, not every one. The sample yields roughly 700,000 clones, roughly 13% seen once. The sequenced sample was naive CD4+ T cells from blood. The receptor set was obtained from a man younger than 30 with type 1 diabetes. Each CDR3 is given with its conserved first and last residue. A D gene is named only where the DNA matches it firmly. A clone size is listed for some rows: how often the clone was seen (once, few, many), or a class if it is expanded.

TRBV6-5	TRBJ1-1	NA	NA	TGTGCCGTTAATGCCAGGGGCCGGGGCACTGAAGCTTTCTTT	CAVNARGRGTEAFF
TRBV7-9	TRBJ1-5	few	NA	TGTGCCAGCAGCCCCCGGGGCGGGGTCCCGGGAGAGCAGCCCCAGCATTTT	CASSPRGGVPGEQPQHF
TRBV2	TRBJ2-7	few	NA	TGTGCCAGCAGTGGGGACACCTACGAGCAGTACTTC	CASSGDTYEQYF
TRBV18	TRBJ2-6	NA	NA	TGTGCCAGCTCACCCTTTGAGGAGGCTGGGGCCAACGTCCTGACTTTC	CASSPFEEAGANVLTF
TRBV30	TRBJ2-7	NA	TRBD1	TGTGCCTGGAGTCACTTAGGACAGGTAGGAGCTTACGAGCAGTACTTC	CAWSHLGQVGAYEQYF
TRBV12-5	TRBJ1-4	few	NA	TGTGCTAGTGGTTCCCTTGGAAAACTGTTTTTT	CASGSLGKLFF
TRBV30	TRBJ2-6	NA	NA	TGTGCCTGGAGCAGAAACTCTGGGGCCAACGTCCTGACTTTC	CAWSRNSGANVLTF
TRBV4-1	TRBJ2-1	few	TRBD1	TGCGCCAGCAGCCGAATCGACAGGGGGCTCAATGAGCAGTTCTTC	CASSRIDRGLNEQFF
TRBV30	TRBJ1-5	few	NA	TGTGCCTGGACCAGGCATAGCAATCAGCCCCAGCATTTT	CAWTRHSNQPQHF
TRBV28	TRBJ1-4	NA	NA	TGTGCCAGCAGTACCGGGACGGGCGGTGAAAAACTGTTTTTT	CASSTGTGGEKLFF
TRBV13	TRBJ1-2	few	TRBD1	TGTGCCAGCAGCTTAGAGGCCTTGGTACAGGGGTATGGCTACACCTTC	CASSLEALVQGYGYTF
TRBV19	TRBJ2-2	NA	TRBD2	TGTGCCAGTAGTACCGGACTAGCGGGTCGGACAGAGAACACCGGGGAGCTGTTTTTT	CASSTGLAGRTENTGELFF
TRBV5-1	TRBJ2-3	NA	TRBD2	TGCGCCAGCAGCCCCCCAGGCGGGGGGGCAACAGATACGCAGTATTTT	CASSPPGGGATDTQYF
TRBV25-1	TRBJ2-3	NA	NA	TGTGCCAGCAGTGACAGGGTAACAGATACGCAGTATTTT	CASSDRVTDTQYF
TRBV6-6	TRBJ2-7	few	NA	TGTGCCAGCAGTTACGGGGGACCCTACGAGCAGTACTTC	CASSYGGPYEQYF
TRBV28	TRBJ2-7	few	NA	TGTGCCAGCAGGGGGGCCGTGAACTCCTACGAGCAGTACTTC	CASRGAVNSYEQYF
TRBV2	TRBJ1-6	few	NA	TGTGCCAGCAGTGCTCGGGTGCACGCTAGCTCCTATAATTCACCCCTCCACTTT	CASSARVHASSYNSPLHF
TRBV9	TRBJ1-2	NA	TRBD1	TGTGCCAGCAGCGTAGAAGGGACAGGAGCCTATGGCTACACCTTC	CASSVEGTGAYGYTF
TRBV5-1	TRBJ2-5	NA	NA	TGCGCCAGCAGCTTGGGGACAGCGCAAGAGACCCAGTACTTC	CASSLGTAQETQYF
TRBV4-1	TRBJ1-5	few	NA	TGCGCCAGCAGCCAAGATGGCAGGGGAGGGATACAGCCCCAGCATTTT	CASSQDGRGGIQPQHF
TRBV30	TRBJ1-1	NA	NA	TGTGCCTGGAGCCCGGTTTGGGGCACTGAAGCTTTCTTT	CAWSPVWGTEAFF
TRBV20-1	TRBJ1-1	few	NA	TGCAGTGCACATCCGAACACTGAAGCTTTCTTT	CSAHPNTEAFF
TRBV6-5	TRBJ1-6	few	NA	TGTGCCAGCAGTTACAGCGGGTTGGATAATTCACCCCTCCACTTT	CASSYSGLDNSPLHF
TRBV5-1	TRBJ1-1	few	TRBD1	TGCGCCAGCAGATCCGGGACAGCGAACACTGAAGCTTTCTTT	CASRSGTANTEAFF
TRBV7-2	TRBJ2-3	NA	TRBD1	TGTGCCAGCAGCTCAGGGGGCGTAGGGGGCCCAGATACGCAGTATTTT	CASSSGGVGGPDTQYF
TRBV7-2	TRBJ2-7	NA	TRBD2	TGTGCCAGCAGCTCATATGGAGCTCCCAGCGGGGGAGCCTACGAGCAGTACTTC	CASSSYGAPSGGAYEQYF
TRBV5-4	TRBJ2-3	few	NA	TGTGCCAGCAGCTCACCACAGATTAGCACAGATACGCAGTATTTT	CASSSPQISTDTQYF
TRBV5-1	TRBJ2-5	NA	NA	TGCGCCAGCAGCCCCGGGGAGCCGGAGACCCAGTACTTC	CASSPGEPETQYF
TRBV20-1	TRBJ1-1	NA	NA	TGCAGTGCTAGAGGCAACGAAGCTTTCTTT	CSARGNEAFF
TRBV7-6	TRBJ1-1	few	NA	TGTGCCAGCAGCTTAGTCGGCGGGTGGGCTTTCTTT	CASSLVGGWAFF
TRBV29-1	TRBJ1-1	NA	NA	TGCAGCGTTGAACATCATTTGCTGAACACTGAAGCTTTCTTT	CSVEHHLLNTEAFF
TRBV30	TRBJ2-7	NA	NA	TGTGCCTGGGACAGGACCTACGCTTCCTACGAGCAGTACTTC	CAWDRTYASYEQYF
TRBV5-1	TRBJ1-1	NA	NA	TGCGCCAGCAGGGCCTTGCAAGACGGGGGTTGGGACGCTTTCTTT	CASRALQDGGWDAFF
TRBV30	TRBJ1-5	once	NA	TGTGCCTGGAGTGTAGAGGGCAGAAATCAGTCCCAGCATTTT	CAWSVEGRNQSQHF
TRBV29-1	TRBJ1-2	NA	NA	TGCAGCGTTGATAGAAGTGGCTACACCTTC	CSVDRSGYTF
TRBV29-1	TRBJ2-5	few	NA	TGCAGCGCCAAGGGATATCAAGAGACCCAGTACTTC	CSAKGYQETQYF
TRBV29-1	TRBJ2-3	few	TRBD2	TGCAGCGACGGGGGGGTCGGCACAGATACGCAGTATTTT	CSDGGVGTDTQYF
TRBV19	TRBJ2-1	NA	NA	TGTGCCAGTAGCGGGGAACTATACAATGAGCAGTTCTTC	CASSGELYNEQFF
TRBV5-6	TRBJ2-1	NA	NA	TGTGCCAGCAGCTTACAGGGTGGTGAGCAGTTCTTC	CASSLQGGEQFF
TRBV5-1	TRBJ2-7	few	NA	TGCGCCAGCAGCTCCCAGTCCAGGGAGCAGTACTTC	CASSSQSREQYF
TRBV21-1	TRBJ1-2	few	NA	TGTGCCAGCAGCAAAGAGCCAGACGGAGTTGGCTACACCTTC	CASSKEPDGVGYTF
TRBV6-5	TRBJ1-4	NA	NA	TGTGCCAGCAGTCCAGACAGGCCTAATGAAAAACTGTTTTTT	CASSPDRPNEKLFF
TRBV28	TRBJ1-6	few	NA	TGTGCCAGCAGTTCCGGACAGCCAAATTCACCCCTCCACTTT	CASSSGQPNSPLHF
TRBV12-5	TRBJ1-1	few	NA	TGTGCTAGTGGTTTGGGAGACACGCGTCCTTTCTTT	CASGLGDTRPFF
TRBV6-1	TRBJ2-1	NA	NA	TGTGCCAGCATGGCAGGGTACAATGAGCAGTTCTTC	CASMAGYNEQFF
TRBV10-3	TRBJ2-7	few	NA	TGTGCCATCACGGCCATTATGGGAAGCTCCTACGAGCAGTACTTC	CAITAIMGSSYEQYF
TRBV2	TRBJ1-6	NA	NA	TGTGCCAGCAGGACAGTGCAGGGTTCACCCCTCCACTTT	CASRTVQGSPLHF
TRBV5-4	TRBJ2-3	NA	NA	TGTGCCAGCAGCCGGCTACTCGGGACAGATACGCAGTATTTT	CASSRLLGTDTQYF
TRBV2	TRBJ1-6	few	TRBD1	TGTGCCAGCAGTGTCGGGACAGGGATGAGTTCACCCCTCCACTTT	CASSVGTGMSSPLHF
TRBV9	TRBJ2-1	few	TRBD2	TGTGCCAGCAGCTCTAGCGGGGGGGCCTACAATGAGCAGTTCTTC	CASSSSGGAYNEQFF
TRBV15	TRBJ2-5	NA	NA	TGTGCCACCAGCAGAGAACAAGCAGCGGGGACCCAGTACTTC	CATSREQAAGTQYF
TRBV19	TRBJ2-5	NA	TRBD1	TGTGCCAGTAGTACGACATCCGGGACAGAACAAGAGACCCAGTACTTC	CASSTTSGTEQETQYF
TRBV7-9	TRBJ1-1	NA	NA	TGTGCCAGCAGCTTAAAACCGGGGATCCACCGGGGCACTGAAGCTTTCTTT	CASSLKPGIHRGTEAFF
TRBV7-6	TRBJ2-7	NA	NA	TGTGCCAGCAGCTTGGCGGACGAGCAGTACTTC	CASSLADEQYF
TRBV10-3	TRBJ2-1	few	NA	TGTGCCATCAGTGAGTCGGGGAGTACCCTGTACAATGAGCAGTTCTTC	CAISESGSTLYNEQFF
TRBV19	TRBJ2-3	few	NA	TGTGCCAGAAGTCGTAGAGGGCTGGGGCCCCGGGGAGATACGCAGTATTTT	CARSRRGLGPRGDTQYF
TRBV21-1	TRBJ2-7	few	NA	TGTGCCAGCAGCAAAGCCCCCGGGGGGGAGCAGTACTTC	CASSKAPGGEQYF
TRBV6-6	TRBJ2-3	few	NA	TGTGCCAGCAGGAAAAGCGGAGGCACAGATACGCAGTATTTT	CASRKSGGTDTQYF
TRBV23-1	TRBJ2-5	few	TRBD2	TGCGCCAGCAGTCAATCGACTAGCGGGGATGAGACCCAGTACTTC	CASSQSTSGDETQYF
TRBV7-9	TRBJ2-6	NA	NA	TGTGCCAGCAGCTCTTTCTTCTCTGGGGCCAACGTCCTGACTTTC	CASSSFFSGANVLTF